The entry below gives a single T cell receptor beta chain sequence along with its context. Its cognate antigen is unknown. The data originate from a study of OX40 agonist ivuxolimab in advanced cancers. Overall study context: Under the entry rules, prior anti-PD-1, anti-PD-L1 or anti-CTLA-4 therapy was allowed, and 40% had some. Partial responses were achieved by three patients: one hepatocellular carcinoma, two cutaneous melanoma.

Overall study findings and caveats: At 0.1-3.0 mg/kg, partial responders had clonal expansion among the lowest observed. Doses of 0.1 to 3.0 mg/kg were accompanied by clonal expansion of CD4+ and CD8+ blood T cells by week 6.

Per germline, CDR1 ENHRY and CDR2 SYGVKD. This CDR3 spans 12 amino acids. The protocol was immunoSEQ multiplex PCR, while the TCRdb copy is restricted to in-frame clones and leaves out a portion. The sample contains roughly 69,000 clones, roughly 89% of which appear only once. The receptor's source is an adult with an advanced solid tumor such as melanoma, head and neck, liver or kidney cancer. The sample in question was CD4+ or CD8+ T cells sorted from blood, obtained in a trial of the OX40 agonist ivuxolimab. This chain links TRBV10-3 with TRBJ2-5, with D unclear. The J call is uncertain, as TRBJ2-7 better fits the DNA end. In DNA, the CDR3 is TGTGCCATCAGCCAAGGTCCGGGCGAGCAGTACTTC. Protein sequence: CAISQGPGEQYF.